These 29 T cell receptor beta chains were sequenced from one sample in a study of T cells in Graves' hyperthyroidism and ophthalmopathy. It was RNA transcripts that yielded the amplified TCR beta CDR3 regions. RT-PCR in the first round (using the HTBI primer set) targeted the TCR CDR3. TCRdb re-called the multiplex PCR reads with MiXCR, one entry per CDR3 protein. The repertoire holds fewer than 450,000 distinct CDR3 sequences, with about 17% as singletons. Sample: blood. The receptors here all came from a woman in her thirties with Graves' hyperthyroidism that later progressed to Graves' ophthalmopathy.

This clonotype was counted ten times or more. The genes are TRBV29-1 and TRBJ1-1; unclear D gene. The V and J ends lost 7 bases and 9 bases respectively, with 15 bases between them. From germline, CDR1 is SQVTM and CDR2 ANQGSEA. The CDR3 consists of 11 residues. CDR3 protein: CSAVITRKAFF. For the CDR3, the DNA is TGCAGCGCCGTGATAACTCGGAAAGCTTTCTTT.

This clonotype came up many times. The chain has TRBV12-3 or TRBV12-4 and TRBJ2-2; D unresolved. V dropped 7 bases and J dropped 8 bases, with 8 bases sitting between them. The CDR3 extends over 11 amino acids. CDR3 region: CASTPLGELFF. The DNA for the CDR3 is TGTGCCAGCACCCCGCTTGGGGAGCTGTTTTTT.

This clonotype was seen repeatedly, ten times or more. The chain combines TRBV5-6 with TRBJ1-3; unclear D gene. This CDR3 is built from 16 residues. Germline-derived CDR1 and CDR2 are SGHDT and YYEEEE. Trimming took off 4 bases at V and 4 bases at J, with 18 bases between the two ends. The DNA for the CDR3 is TGTGCCAGCAGCAGGGCTGGGTGGGCGATCGGAAACACCATATATTTT. Translation gives CASSRAGWAIGNTIYF.

With respect to this clonotype: This may be a read error: a much more frequent sequence differs by one nucleotide. This rearrangement joins TRBV6-1 to TRBJ1-1; no definite D call. The CDR3 length is 14 residues. Germline assignment: CDR1 MNHNS and CDR2 SASEGT. V gave up 6 bases and J gave up 3 bases, with 14 bases separating them. This CDR3 is CASRLAPADTEAFF. CDR3 coding DNA: TGTGCCAGCAGACTTGCGCCGGCCGACACTGAAGCTTTCTTT.

The chain links TRBV4-1 to TRBJ2-1; 7 nucleotides align to TRBD2. The junction had 9 bases not matched to a gene; V was cut back by 2 bases and J by 8 bases. The germline V gene has CDR1 MGHRA and CDR2 YSYEKL. The CDR3 has 15 residues. This CDR3 is CASSQSGGSRDEQFF. CDR3 coding DNA: TGCGCCAGCAGCCAATCTGGCGGGAGCAGGGATGAGCAGTTCTTC.

In its sample, this clonotype was seen a few times. The CDR3 region has the DNA TGTGCCAGCAGCACAATTTATACGGATACGCAGTATTTT. This encodes CASSTIYTDTQYF. The rearrangement uses TRBV7-8 and TRBJ2-3; no reliable D call. This CDR3 has 13 amino acids. From germline, CDR1 is SGHVS and CDR2 FQNEAQ. V lost 5 bases and J 6 bases, leaving 12 bases between the germline ends.

This clonotype occurred a few times. The chain employs TRBV5-6 and TRBJ2-7, with D uncertain. This CDR3 spans 13 amino acids. V lost 4 bases and J lost 4, with 12 bases in between. Germline-derived CDR1 and CDR2 are SGHDT and YYEEEE. The CDR3 reads CASSIQVRYEQYF. The DNA of the CDR3 is TGTGCCAGCAGCATCCAGGTGAGGTACGAGCAGTACTTC.

This clonotype was found a few times. V is TRBV7-9 and J is TRBJ2-7; 11 bases are shared with TRBD2. The germline V gene has CDR1 SEHNR and CDR2 FQNEAQ (reference sequence). Losses at the gene ends were 1 base for V and 5 bases for J; bases not matched to a gene: 7. The CDR3 is made up of 16 amino acids. The DNA of the CDR3 is TGTGCCAGCAGCTTAGGTAGCGGGGGGGCCATCGACGAGCAGTACTTC. Its protein is CASSLGSGGAIDEQYF.

This clonotype was seen ten or more times. The DNA of the CDR3 is TGTGCCAGTAGCAGGGGGATACGTGAAAAACTGTTTTTT. Protein sequence: CASSRGIREKLFF. This chain uses TRBV27 with TRBJ1-4; 7 bases match TRBD1. Per germline, CDR1 MNHEY and CDR2 SMNVEV (reference sequence). The CDR3 covers 13 residues. J gave up 7 bases and V 9 bases, and 8 bases lay outside the gene matches.

This clonotype was counted at least ten times. The chain uses TRBV12-3 or TRBV12-4 and TRBJ2-3; 13 nucleotides agree with TRBD2. V dropped 5 bases and J dropped 1; count of bases not matched to a gene: 9. The CDR3 has 18 residues. DNA for the CDR3: TGTGCCAGCAGTCTCCGGACTAGCGGGAGTGTAGGCACAGATACGCAGTATTTT. Translating gives CASSLRTSGSVGTDTQYF.

This clonotype was seen at least ten times. This chain joins TRBV20-1 and TRBJ1-2, with D maybe TRBD1 (5 bases). Germline CDR1 reads DFQATT; CDR2 reads SNEGSKA (reference sequence). Trimming shortened V by 6 bases and J by 7 bases, and 18 bases separated the two germline ends. The CDR3 totals 13 residues. This CDR3 is CSAPRSRVTGYTF. In DNA form, the CDR3 reads TGCAGTGCCCCACGATCCAGGGTAACTGGCTACACCTTC.

This clonotype came up many times. This rearrangement joins TRBV27 to TRBJ2-7; no reliable D call. CDR1 and CDR2 from the germline V gene are MNHEY and SMNVEV (reference sequence). The CDR3 has 14 amino acids. V was pared by 3 bases and J by 2 bases, with 11 bases between. CDR3 residues: CASSFSAATYEQYF. The CDR3 region has the DNA TGTGCCAGCAGTTTTTCGGCAGCCACCTACGAGCAGTACTTC.

This clonotype has more than one count but fewer than ten. The J gene is TRBJ1-1, the V gene TRBV3-1, with a weak D call TRBD1 (5 bases). Germline V gives CDR1 LGHDT, CDR2 YNNKEL (reference sequence). The CDR3 spans 16 residues. Trimming took 4 bases from V and 0 from J, leaving 15 bases between them. Written as DNA, the CDR3 is TGTGCCAGCAGCCTTTACGGTGCAGGGATGAACACTGAAGCTTTCTTT. Amino acids: CASSLYGAGMNTEAFF.

In the case of this clonotype: This clone may be a read error of a much larger clone one base away. J is TRBJ2-7 and V is TRBV2, with a tentative D call TRBD2 (5 bases). Germline-derived CDR1 and CDR2 are SNHLY and FYNNEI. There are 14 residues in the CDR3. The CDR3 sequence: CASSEGGQAYERYF. The CDR3 coding sequence is TGTGCCAGCAGTGAAGGCGGGCAGGCCTACGAGCGGTACTTC.

This clonotype showed up many times. The chain has TRBV7-2 and TRBJ2-6, with 9 nucleotides matching TRBD1. The trim removed 5 bases at V and 4 bases at J, leaving 9 bases unmatched. Germline V CDR1 and CDR2: SGHTA, FQGNSA. The CDR3 covers 17 residues. The CDR3 DNA sequence: TGTGCCAGCAGCCACCGGGACAGGGAACGCGGGGCCAACGTCCTGACTTTC. This encodes CASSHRDRERGANVLTF.

This clonotype was recorded at least ten times. The rearrangement joins TRBV10-2 to TRBJ2-7, with D possibly called TRBD1 or TRBD2 (7 bases each). Trimming shortened V by 7 bases and J by 1 base, and 20 bases separated the two germline ends. The CDR3 consists of 16 residues. Per germline, CDR1 WSHSY and CDR2 SAAADI. The CDR3 sequence: CASMRAGGGRSYEQYF. The CDR3 DNA sequence: TGCGCCAGCATGAGGGCAGGGGGAGGGAGATCCTACGAGCAGTACTTC.

This clonotype was picked up a small number of times. The chain has TRBV7-9 and TRBJ2-3; 12 nucleotides agree with TRBD1. The V and J ends lost 5 bases and 2 bases, in that order; junction bases with no gene match: 8. CDR1 is SEHNR, CDR2 FQNEAQ, per germline (reference sequence). The length of the CDR3 is 17 residues. The CDR3, as DNA: TGTGCCAGCAGCCAGGGACAGGGGGCCGCTCACACAGATACGCAGTATTTT. Amino acid sequence: CASSQGQGAAHTDTQYF.

This clonotype was seen a single time. This may be a read error: a much more frequent sequence differs by one nucleotide. The CDR3 end shows no conserved phenylalanine or tryptophan, and so a read error is likely. The chain recombines TRBV28 with TRBJ2-1, with D perhaps matching TRBD2 (6 bases). The CDR3 extends over 15 amino acids. V was pared by 1 base and J by 5 bases, with 12 bases between. From germline, CDR1 is MDHEN and CDR2 SYDVKM. CDR3 DNA sequence: TGTGCCAGCAGTTTATTTCGCGGGACCGACAATGAGCAGTTCTCC. Translating gives CASSLFRGTDNEQFS.

The sample holds a few counts of this clonotype. This chain links TRBV19 with TRBJ2-2, with TRBD1 identical over 7 bases. Germline-derived CDR1 and CDR2 are LNHDA and SQIVND (reference sequence). This CDR3 spans 13 amino acids. The trim removed 11 bases at V and 4 bases at J, leaving 7 bases unmatched. DNA of the CDR3: TGTGCCGTAGACAGGGATTCCACCGGGGAGCTGTTTTTT. Its protein is CAVDRDSTGELFF.

Of note for this clonotype: A much larger clone sits a single nucleotide away, making a read error possible. The chain is built from TRBV2 and TRBJ2-2, with D perhaps TRBD1 (7 bases). Looked up from germline, CDR1 is SNHLY and CDR2 is FYNNEI. Trimming removed 5 bases from V and 3 bases from J, with 16 bases in between. The CDR3 is 16 residues long. DNA of the CDR3: TGTGCCAGCAGTATTAGGCCAGGGGGGTACACCGGGGAGCTGTTTTTT. Its translation: CASSIRPGGYTGELFF.

This clonotype came up many times. The chain links TRBV7-9 to TRBJ1-1; 9 positions match TRBD1. V dropped 1 base and J dropped 0; count of bases not matched to a gene: 3. The CDR3 covers 16 residues. The V gene's germline CDR1 is SEHNR and CDR2 FQNEAQ (reference sequence). The CDR3 DNA follows: TGTGCCAGCAGCTTAGAAGGGACAGGGCTGAACACTGAAGCTTTCTTT. Translated, it gives CASSLEGTGLNTEAFF. Filled out from reference TRBV7-9 and TRBJ1-1, the complete variable domain reads DTGVSQNPRHKITKRGQNVTFRCDPISEHNRLYWYRQTLGQGPEFLTYFQNEAQLEKSRLLSDRFSAERPKGSFSTLEIQRTEQGDSAMYLCASSLEGTGLNTEAFFGQGTRLTVV.

This clonotype was detected only once. The rearrangement joins TRBV15 to TRBJ2-1; no firm D call. V lost 0 bases, J lost 6 bases, and 24 bases lay in between. Per the germline V gene, CDR1 is LNHNV and CDR2 is YYDKDF (reference sequence). The CDR3 length is 19 residues. CDR3 DNA sequence: TGTGCCACCAGCAGAGATTCACACGAGGCGCGGTACTTGTTCAATGAGCAGTTCTTC. This gives the protein CATSRDSHEARYLFNEQFF.

V gene TRBV29-1 combines with J gene TRBJ2-5; 10 nucleotides agree with TRBD1. V shed 7 bases and J 0 bases; nucleotides not matched to a gene: 8. The CDR3 contains 15 residues. Per germline, CDR1 SQVTM and CDR2 ANQGSEA. CDR3 in amino acids: CSAGGGTGDQETQYF. For the CDR3, the DNA is TGCAGCGCCGGGGGAGGGACAGGGGACCAAGAGACCCAGTACTTC.

V usage is TRBV14 and J usage is TRBJ2-3; 11 bases are a match to TRBD2. Germline V gene sequence: CDR1 SGHDN, CDR2 FVKESK. The length of the CDR3 is 15 residues. V lost 4 bases and J lost 4; bases outside the gene matches: 4. The CDR3 DNA is TGTGCCAGCAGCCCGATAGCGGGAGGGGCAGATACGCAGTATTTT. This codes for CASSPIAGGADTQYF.

This clonotype has only a few counts. This sequence joins TRBV18 and TRBJ2-6; 8 nucleotides match TRBD1. Trimming cost V 6 bases and J 7 bases; bases outside gene matches: 8. The CDR3 runs to 15 residues. From germline, CDR1 is KGHSH and CDR2 LQKENI. The CDR3 sequence: CASSQTGGRANVLTF. The CDR3, as DNA: TGTGCCAGCTCGCAAACAGGGGGGCGAGCCAACGTCCTGACTTTC.

This clonotype was seen a few times. The chain employs TRBV18 and TRBJ1-1; the match to TRBD1 covers 10 bases. CDR3 length: 15 amino acids. Germline V lookup: CDR1 KGHSH, CDR2 LQKENI. After removal of 5 bases from V and 7 bases from J, the junction contained 10 bases not matched to a gene. CDR3 protein: CASSATGGFHNEAFF. CDR3 DNA: TGTGCCAGCTCAGCGACAGGGGGCTTCCACAATGAAGCTTTCTTT.

This clonotype was counted only a few times. The rearrangement joins TRBV4-1 to TRBJ1-5, with D uncertain. CDR1 MGHRA and CDR2 YSYEKL come from the germline V gene. The CDR3 covers 17 residues. The germline V and J ends were trimmed by 1 base and 1 base, with 14 bases remaining between them. CDR3 DNA sequence: TGCGCCAGCAGCCAAGGCCCCGTAGGCCGAAGCAATCAGCCCCAGCATTTT. Protein: CASSQGPVGRSNQPQHF.

This clonotype was recorded many times. The chain couples TRBV25-1 to TRBJ2-7; the D gene could be TRBD1 or TRBD2 (5 bases each). V was cut by 4 bases and J by 3 bases, with 22 bases left in between. The germline V gene encodes CDR1 MGHDK and CDR2 SYGVNS. This CDR3 is built from 17 residues. The CDR3 loop is CASSAHVGPTGGYEQYF. CDR3 DNA: TGTGCCAGCAGTGCTCACGTAGGGCCCACAGGAGGCTACGAGCAGTACTTC.

This clonotype was seen ten or more times. This rearrangement joins TRBV9 to TRBJ2-3, with a weak D call TRBD2 (6 bases). Trimming removed 1 base at V and 1 base at J, with 10 bases between. The CDR3 sequence is 15 residues long. Germline assignment: CDR1 SGDLS and CDR2 YYNGEE. The CDR3 DNA sequence: TGTGCCAGCAGCGTATCGGGACTTCGCACAGATACGCAGTATTTT. As protein: CASSVSGLRTDTQYF.